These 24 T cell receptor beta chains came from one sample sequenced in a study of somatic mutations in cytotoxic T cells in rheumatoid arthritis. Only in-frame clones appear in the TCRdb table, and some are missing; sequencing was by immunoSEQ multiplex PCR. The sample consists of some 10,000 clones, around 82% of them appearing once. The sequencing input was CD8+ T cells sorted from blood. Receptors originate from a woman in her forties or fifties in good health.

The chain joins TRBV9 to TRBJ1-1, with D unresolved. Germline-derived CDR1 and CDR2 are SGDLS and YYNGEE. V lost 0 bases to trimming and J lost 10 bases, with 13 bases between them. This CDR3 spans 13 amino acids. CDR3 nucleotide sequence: TGTGCCAGCAGCGTAGTGGAGGGAGGTTCAGCTTTCTTT. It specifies CASSVVEGGSAFF.

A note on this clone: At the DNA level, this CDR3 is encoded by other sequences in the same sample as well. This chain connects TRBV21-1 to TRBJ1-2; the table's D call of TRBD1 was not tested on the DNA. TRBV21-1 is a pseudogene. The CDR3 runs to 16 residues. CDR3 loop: CASSKREQGGSNGYTF. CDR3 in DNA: TGTGCCAGCAGCAAAAGGGAACAGGGTGGGAGCAATGGCTACACCTTC.

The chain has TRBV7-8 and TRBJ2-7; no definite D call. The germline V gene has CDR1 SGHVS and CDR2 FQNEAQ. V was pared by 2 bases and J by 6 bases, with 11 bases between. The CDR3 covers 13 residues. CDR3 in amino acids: CASSLSGLLEQYF. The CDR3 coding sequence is TGTGCCAGCAGCTTATCTGGGCTCCTCGAGCAGTACTTC.

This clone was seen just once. For the CDR3, the DNA is TGTGCCACTTCAATTGGGGGGTTGAACACTGAAGCTTTCTTT. Its translation: CATSIGGLNTEAFF. The chain recombines TRBV7-6 with TRBJ1-1; D perhaps matches TRBD1 (5 bases). CDR3 length equals 14 residues. Trimming cost V 10 bases and J 0 bases, with 15 bases left between them. Looked up from germline, CDR1 is SGHVS and CDR2 is FNYEAQ.

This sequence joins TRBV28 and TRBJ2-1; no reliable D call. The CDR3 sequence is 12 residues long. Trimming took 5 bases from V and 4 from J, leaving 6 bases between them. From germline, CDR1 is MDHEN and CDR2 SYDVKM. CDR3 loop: CASSSHYNEQFF. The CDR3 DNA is TGTGCCAGCAGTAGCCATTACAATGAGCAGTTCTTC.

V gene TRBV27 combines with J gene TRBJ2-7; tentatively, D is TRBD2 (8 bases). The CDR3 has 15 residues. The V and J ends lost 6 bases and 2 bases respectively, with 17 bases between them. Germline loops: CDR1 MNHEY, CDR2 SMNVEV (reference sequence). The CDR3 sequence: CASSPGTAGAYEQYF. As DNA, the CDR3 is TGTGCCAGCAGCCCCGGGACAGCGGGGGCCTACGAGCAGTACTTC.

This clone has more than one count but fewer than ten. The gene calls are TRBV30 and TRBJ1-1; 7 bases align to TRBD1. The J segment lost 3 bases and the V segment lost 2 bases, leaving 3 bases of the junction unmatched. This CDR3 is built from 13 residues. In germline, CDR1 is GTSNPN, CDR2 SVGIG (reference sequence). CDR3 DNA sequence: TGTGCCTGGAGTACCAGGGGGGACACTGAAGCTTTCTTT. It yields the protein CAWSTRGDTEAFF.

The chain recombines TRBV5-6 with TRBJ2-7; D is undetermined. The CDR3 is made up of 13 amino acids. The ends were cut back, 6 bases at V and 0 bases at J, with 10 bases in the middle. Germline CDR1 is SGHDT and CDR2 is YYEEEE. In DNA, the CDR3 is TGTGCCAGCAAAAGCTACAGCTCCTACGAGCAGTACTTC. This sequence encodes CASKSYSSYEQYF.

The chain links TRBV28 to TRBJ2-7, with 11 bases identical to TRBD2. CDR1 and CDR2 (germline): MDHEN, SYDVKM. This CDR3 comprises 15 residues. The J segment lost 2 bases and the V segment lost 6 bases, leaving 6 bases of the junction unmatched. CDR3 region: CASRPTSGSPYEQYF. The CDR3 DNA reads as TGTGCCAGCAGGCCTACTAGCGGGAGTCCCTACGAGCAGTACTTC.

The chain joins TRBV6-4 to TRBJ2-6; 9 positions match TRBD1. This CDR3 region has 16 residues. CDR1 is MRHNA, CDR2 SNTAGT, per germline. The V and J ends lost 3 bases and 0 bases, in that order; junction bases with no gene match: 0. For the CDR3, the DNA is TGTGCCAGCAGTGAGACAGGGGGCTCTGGGGCCAACGTCCTGACTTTC. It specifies CASSETGGSGANVLTF.

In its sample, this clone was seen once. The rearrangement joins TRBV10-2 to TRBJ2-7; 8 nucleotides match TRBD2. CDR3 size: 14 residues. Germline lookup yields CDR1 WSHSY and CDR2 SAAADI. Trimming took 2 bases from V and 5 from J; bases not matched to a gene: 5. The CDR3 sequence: CASSEDSGEHEQYF. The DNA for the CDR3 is TGCGCCAGCAGTGAGGATAGCGGGGAACACGAGCAGTACTTC.

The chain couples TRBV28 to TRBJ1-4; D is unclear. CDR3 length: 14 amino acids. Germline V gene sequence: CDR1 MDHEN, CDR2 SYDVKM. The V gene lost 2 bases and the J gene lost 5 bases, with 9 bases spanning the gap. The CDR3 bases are TGTGCCAGCAGTTTAGTACGGAGCAATGAAAAACTGTTTTTT. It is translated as CASSLVRSNEKLFF.

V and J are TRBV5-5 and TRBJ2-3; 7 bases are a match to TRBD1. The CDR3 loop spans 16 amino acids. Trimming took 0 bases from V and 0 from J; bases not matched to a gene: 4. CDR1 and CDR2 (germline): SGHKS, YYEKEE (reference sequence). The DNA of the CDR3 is TGTGCCAGCAGCTTGGTCGGGACAGCTAGCACAGATACGCAGTATTTT. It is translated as CASSLVGTASTDTQYF. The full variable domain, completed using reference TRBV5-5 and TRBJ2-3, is DAGVTQSPTHLIKTRGQQVTLRCSPISGHKSVSWYQQVLGQGPQFIFQYYEKEERGRGNFPDRFSARQFPNYSSELNVNALLLGDSALYLCASSLVGTASTDTQYFGPGTRLTVL.

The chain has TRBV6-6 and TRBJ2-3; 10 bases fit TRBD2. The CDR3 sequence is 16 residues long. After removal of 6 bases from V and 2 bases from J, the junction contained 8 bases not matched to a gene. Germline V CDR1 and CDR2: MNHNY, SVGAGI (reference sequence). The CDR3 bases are TGTGCCAGCAGCTCATTAGCGGGGGGTCTCACAGATACGCAGTATTTT. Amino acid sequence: CASSSLAGGLTDTQYF.

CDR3 amino acids: CASSRVEQGAVNEQFF. DNA for the CDR3: TGTGCCAGTAGTAGAGTAGAACAGGGTGCAGTAAATGAGCAGTTCTTC. V gene TRBV19 combines with J gene TRBJ2-1, with a possible D match to TRBD1 (6 bases). The V gene's germline CDR1 is LNHDA and CDR2 SQIVND (reference sequence). The CDR3 sequence is 16 residues long. The V end lost 4 bases, the J end lost 7 bases, and 20 bases lay between the germline ends.

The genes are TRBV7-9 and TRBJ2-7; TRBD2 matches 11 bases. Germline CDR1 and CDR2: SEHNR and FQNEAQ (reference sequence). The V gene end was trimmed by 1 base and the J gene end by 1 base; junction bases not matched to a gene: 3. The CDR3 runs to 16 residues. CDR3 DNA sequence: TGTGCCAGCAGCTTAGTAGCGGGGGGGTCGTCCTACGAGCAGTACTTC. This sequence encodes CASSLVAGGSSYEQYF.

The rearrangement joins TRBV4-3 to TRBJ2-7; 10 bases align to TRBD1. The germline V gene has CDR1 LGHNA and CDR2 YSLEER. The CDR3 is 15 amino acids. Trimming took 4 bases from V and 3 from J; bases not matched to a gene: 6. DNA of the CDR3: TGCGCCAGCAGCCCGGGACAGGGGTCCCTCTACGAGCAGTACTTC. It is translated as CASSPGQGSLYEQYF.

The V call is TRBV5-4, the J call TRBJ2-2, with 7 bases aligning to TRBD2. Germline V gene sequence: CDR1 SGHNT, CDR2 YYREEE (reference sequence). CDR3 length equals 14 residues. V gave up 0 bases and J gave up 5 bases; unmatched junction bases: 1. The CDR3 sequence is CASSLAGGTGELFF. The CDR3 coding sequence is TGTGCCAGCAGCTTGGCGGGAGGAACCGGGGAGCTGTTTTTT.

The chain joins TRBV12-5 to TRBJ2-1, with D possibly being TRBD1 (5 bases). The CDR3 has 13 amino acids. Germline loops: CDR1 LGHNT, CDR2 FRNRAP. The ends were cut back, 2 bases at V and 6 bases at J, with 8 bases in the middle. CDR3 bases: TGTGCTAGTGGTTTGCCAGGGCGCAATGAGCAGTTCTTC. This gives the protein CASGLPGRNEQFF.

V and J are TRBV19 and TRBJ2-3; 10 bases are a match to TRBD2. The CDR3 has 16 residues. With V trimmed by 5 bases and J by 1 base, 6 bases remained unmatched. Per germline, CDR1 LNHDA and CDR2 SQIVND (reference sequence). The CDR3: CASSWTSGFGTDTQYF. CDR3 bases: TGTGCCAGTAGTTGGACTAGCGGATTTGGCACAGATACGCAGTATTTT. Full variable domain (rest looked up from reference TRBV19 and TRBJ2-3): DGGITQSPKYLFRKEGQNVTLSCEQNLNHDAMYWYRQDPGQGLRLIYYSQIVNDFQKGDIAEGYSVSREKKESFPLTVTSAQKNPTAFYLCASSWTSGFGTDTQYFGPGTRLTVL.

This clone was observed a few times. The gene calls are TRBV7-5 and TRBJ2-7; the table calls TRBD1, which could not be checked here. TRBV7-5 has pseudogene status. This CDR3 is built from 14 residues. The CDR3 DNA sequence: TGTGTCAGAACCCCCGGACAGGCCGAATGCGAGCAGTACTTC. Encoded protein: CVRTPGQAECEQYF.

CDR3 region: CASSEGLAGDEQFF. CDR3 bases: TGTGCCAGCAGTGAGGGACTAGCGGGAGATGAGCAGTTCTTC. This chain links TRBV6-4 with TRBJ2-1, with TRBD2 identical over 14 bases. The J segment lost 8 bases and the V segment lost 3 bases, leaving 0 bases of the junction unmatched. CDR3 size: 14 residues. Germline CDR1 is MRHNA and CDR2 is SNTAGT.

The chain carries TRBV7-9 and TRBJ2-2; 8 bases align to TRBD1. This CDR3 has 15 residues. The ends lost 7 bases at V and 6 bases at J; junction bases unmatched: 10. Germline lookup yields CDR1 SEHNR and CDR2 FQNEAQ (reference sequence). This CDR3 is CASTQDRGESGELFF. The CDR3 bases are TGTGCCAGCACCCAAGACAGGGGAGAATCCGGGGAGCTGTTTTTT.

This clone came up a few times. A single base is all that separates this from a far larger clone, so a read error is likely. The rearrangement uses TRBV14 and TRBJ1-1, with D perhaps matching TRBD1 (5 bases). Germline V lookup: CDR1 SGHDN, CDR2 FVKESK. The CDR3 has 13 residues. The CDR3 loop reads CASSLRRRGRAIF. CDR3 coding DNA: TGTGCCAGCAGCCTTCGAAGGAGGGGTAGGGCTATCTTT.